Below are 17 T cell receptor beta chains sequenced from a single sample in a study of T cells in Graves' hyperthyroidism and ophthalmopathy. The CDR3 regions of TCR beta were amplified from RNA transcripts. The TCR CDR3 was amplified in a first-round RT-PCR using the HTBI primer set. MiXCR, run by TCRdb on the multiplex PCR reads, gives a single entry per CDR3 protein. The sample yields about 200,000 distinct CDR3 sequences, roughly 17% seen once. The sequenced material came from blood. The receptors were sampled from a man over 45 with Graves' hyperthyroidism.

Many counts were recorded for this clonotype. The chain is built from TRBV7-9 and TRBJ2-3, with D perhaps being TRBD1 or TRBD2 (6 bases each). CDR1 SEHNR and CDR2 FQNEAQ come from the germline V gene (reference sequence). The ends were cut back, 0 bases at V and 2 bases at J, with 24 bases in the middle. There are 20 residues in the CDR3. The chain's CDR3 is CASSLAGIGLPGANTDTQYF. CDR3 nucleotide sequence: TGTGCCAGCAGCTTAGCGGGGATAGGCCTACCGGGGGCGAACACAGATACGCAGTATTTT. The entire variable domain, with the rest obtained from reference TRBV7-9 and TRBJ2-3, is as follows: DTGVSQNPRHKITKRGQNVTFRCDPISEHNRLYWYRQTLGQGPEFLTYFQNEAQLEKSRLLSDRFSAERPKGSFSTLEIQRTEQGDSAMYLCASSLAGIGLPGANTDTQYFGPGTRLTVL.

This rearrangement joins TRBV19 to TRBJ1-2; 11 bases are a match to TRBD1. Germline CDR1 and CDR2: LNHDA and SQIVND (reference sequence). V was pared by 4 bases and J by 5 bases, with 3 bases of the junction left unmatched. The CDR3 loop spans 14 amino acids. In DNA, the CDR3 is TGTGCCAGTAGTAGGACAGGGGGCTCGTATGGCTACACCTTC. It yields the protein CASSRTGGSYGYTF.

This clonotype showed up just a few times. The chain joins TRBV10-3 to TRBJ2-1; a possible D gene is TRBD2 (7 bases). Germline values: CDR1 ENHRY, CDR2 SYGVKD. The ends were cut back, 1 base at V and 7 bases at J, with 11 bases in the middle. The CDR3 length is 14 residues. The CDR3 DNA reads TGTGCCATCAGTGAGTGGGAGGGGGGGAATGAGCAGTTCTTC. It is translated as CAISEWEGGNEQFF.

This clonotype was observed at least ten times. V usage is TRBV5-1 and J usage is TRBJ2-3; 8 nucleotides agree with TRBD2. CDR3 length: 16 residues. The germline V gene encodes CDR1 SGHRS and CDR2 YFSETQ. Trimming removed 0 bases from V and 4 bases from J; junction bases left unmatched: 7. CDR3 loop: CASSLASGSGADTQYF. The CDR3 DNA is TGCGCCAGCAGCTTGGCAAGCGGGAGTGGAGCAGATACGCAGTATTTT.

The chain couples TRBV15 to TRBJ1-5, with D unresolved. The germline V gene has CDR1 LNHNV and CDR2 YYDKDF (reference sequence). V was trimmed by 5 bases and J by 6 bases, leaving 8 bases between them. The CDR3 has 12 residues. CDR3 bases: TGTGCCACCAGCCGCCCGTCTCAGCCCCAGCATTTT. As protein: CATSRPSQPQHF.

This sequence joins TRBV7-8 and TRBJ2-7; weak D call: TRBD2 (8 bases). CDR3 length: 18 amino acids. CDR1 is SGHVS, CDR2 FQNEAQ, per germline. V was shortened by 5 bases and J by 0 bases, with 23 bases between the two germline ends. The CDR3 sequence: CASSLTGTSGRDSYEQYF. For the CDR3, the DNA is TGTGCCAGCAGCCTGACAGGGACCAGCGGGAGAGACTCCTACGAGCAGTACTTC. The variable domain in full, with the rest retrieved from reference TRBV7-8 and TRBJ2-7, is GAGVSQSPRYKVAKRGQDVALRCDPISGHVSLFWYQQALGQGPEFLTYFQNEAQLDKSGLPSDRFFAERPEGSVSTLKIQRTQQEDSAVYLCASSLTGTSGRDSYEQYFGPGTRLTVT.

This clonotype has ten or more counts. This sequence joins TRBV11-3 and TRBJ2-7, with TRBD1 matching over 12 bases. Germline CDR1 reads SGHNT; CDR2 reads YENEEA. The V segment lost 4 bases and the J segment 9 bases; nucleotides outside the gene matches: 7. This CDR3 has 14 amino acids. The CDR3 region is CASSSHPGQGAQYF. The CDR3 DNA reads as TGTGCCAGCAGCTCCCATCCGGGACAGGGGGCGCAGTACTTC.

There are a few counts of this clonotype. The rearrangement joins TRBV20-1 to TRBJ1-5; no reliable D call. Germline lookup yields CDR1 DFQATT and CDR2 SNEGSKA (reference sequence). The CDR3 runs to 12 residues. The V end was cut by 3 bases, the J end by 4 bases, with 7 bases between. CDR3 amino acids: CSASFENQPQHF. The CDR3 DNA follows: TGCAGTGCTAGTTTCGAGAATCAGCCCCAGCATTTT.

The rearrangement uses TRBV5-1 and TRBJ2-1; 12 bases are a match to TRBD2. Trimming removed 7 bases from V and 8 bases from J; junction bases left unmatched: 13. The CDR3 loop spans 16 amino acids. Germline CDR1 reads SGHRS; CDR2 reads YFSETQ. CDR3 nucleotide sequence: TGCGCCAGCTCCTTTCTAGCGGGAGGGCCCGTGGATGAGCAGTTCTTC. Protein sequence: CASSFLAGGPVDEQFF.

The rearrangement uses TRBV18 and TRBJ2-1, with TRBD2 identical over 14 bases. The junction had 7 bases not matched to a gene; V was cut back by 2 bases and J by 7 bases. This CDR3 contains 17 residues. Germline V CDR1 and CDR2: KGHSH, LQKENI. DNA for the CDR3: TGTGCCAGCTCACCAGACTCGGGACTAGCGGGGGAGAATGAGCAGTTCTTC. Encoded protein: CASSPDSGLAGENEQFF.

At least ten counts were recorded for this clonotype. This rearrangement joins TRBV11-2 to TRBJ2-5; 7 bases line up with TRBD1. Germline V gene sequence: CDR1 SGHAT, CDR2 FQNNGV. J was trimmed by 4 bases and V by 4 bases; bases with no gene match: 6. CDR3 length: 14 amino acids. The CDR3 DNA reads TGTGCCAGCAGCTCCTCGGGACAGATAGAGACCCAGTACTTC. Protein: CASSSSGQIETQYF.

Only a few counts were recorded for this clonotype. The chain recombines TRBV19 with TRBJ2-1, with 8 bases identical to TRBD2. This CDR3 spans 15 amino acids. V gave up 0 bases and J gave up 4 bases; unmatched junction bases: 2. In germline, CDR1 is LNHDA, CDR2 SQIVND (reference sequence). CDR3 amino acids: CASSIEREAYNEQFF. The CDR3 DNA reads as TGTGCCAGTAGTATAGAGCGGGAGGCTTACAATGAGCAGTTCTTC.

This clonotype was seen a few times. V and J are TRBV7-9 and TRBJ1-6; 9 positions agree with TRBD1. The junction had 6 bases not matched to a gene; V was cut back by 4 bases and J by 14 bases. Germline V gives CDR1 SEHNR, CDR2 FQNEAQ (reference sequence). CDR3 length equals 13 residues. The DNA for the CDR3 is TGTGCCAGCAGCTCGGGACAGGGAAATTCCCTCCACTTT. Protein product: CASSSGQGNSLHF.

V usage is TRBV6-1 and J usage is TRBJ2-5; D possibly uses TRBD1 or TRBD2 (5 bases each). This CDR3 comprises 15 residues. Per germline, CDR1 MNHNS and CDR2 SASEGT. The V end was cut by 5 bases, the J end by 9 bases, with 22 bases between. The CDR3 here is CASSTGTHAPGAQYF. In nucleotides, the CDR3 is TGTGCCAGCAGTACCGGGACCCACGCCCCTGGGGCCCAGTACTTC.

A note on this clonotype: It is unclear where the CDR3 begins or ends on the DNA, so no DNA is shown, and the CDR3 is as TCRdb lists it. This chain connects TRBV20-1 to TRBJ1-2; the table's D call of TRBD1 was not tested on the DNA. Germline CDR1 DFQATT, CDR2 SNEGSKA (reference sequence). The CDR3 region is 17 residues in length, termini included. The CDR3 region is CSASGRDRARSAYGYTF.

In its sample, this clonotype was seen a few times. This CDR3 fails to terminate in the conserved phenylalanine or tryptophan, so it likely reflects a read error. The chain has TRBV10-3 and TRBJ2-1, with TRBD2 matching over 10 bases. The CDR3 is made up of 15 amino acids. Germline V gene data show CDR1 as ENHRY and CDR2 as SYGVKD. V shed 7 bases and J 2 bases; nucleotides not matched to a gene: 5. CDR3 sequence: CAITHTSGAYNEQFI. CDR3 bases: TGTGCCATCACCCACACTAGCGGGGCCTACAATGAGCAGTTCATC.

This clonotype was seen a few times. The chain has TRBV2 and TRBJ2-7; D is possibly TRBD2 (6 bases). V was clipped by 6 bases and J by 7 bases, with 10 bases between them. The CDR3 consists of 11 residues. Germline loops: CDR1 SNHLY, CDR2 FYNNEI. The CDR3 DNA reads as TGTGCCAGCAGGGTCGCGGGGGAGCAGTACTTC. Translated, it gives CASRVAGEQYF.